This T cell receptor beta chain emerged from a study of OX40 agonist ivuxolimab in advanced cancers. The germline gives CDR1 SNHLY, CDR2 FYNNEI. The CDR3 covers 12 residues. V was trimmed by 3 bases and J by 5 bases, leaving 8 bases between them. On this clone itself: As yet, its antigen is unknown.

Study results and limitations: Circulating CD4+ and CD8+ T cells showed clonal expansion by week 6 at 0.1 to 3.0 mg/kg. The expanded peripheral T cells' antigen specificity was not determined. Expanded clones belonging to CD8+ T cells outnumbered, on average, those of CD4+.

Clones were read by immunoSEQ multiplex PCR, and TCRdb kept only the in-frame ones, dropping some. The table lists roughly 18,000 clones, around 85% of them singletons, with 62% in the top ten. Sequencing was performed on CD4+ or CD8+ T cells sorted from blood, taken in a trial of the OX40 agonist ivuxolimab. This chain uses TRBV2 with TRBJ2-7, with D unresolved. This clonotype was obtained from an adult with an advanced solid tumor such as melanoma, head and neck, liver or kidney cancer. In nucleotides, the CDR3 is TGTGCCAGCAGTGAGCTGGGCAACGAGCAGTACTTC. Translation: CASSELGNEQYF.